This passage covers 23 T cell receptor beta chains from one sample sequenced in a study of regulatory T cells in long-lasting Graves disease. Time point defined: newly diagnosed GD, antithyroid drugs for less than 3 months. Following extraction of RNA from PBMCs, that RNA was used to make the TCR library. Assembly of TCR beta libraries relied on iRepertoire HTBI primers together with Arm-PCR of CDR3 regions. TCRdb ran MiXCR on the multiplex PCR reads and lists one entry per CDR3 protein. This table has hundreds of thousands of distinct CDR3 sequences, roughly 15% appearing once. These records were also assigned to another study, of T cells in Graves' hyperthyroidism and ophthalmopathy.

Sequencing used peripheral blood mononuclear cells (PBMCs), obtained at new diagnosis, from a patient treated with antithyroid drugs. These receptors were obtained from a woman aged 30 to 39 with Graves disease.

In its sample, this clonotype was seen many times. J is TRBJ2-3 and V is TRBV6-1; 10 bases are shared with TRBD2. With V trimmed by 5 bases and J by 14 bases, 16 bases remained unmatched. CDR1 is MNHNS and CDR2 is SASEGT in the germline V gene. The CDR3 loop spans 15 amino acids. CDR3 sequence (DNA): TGTGCCAGCAGTCCAAGGACTAGCGGAGTCGCCGGGGGGTATTTT. Translated: CASSPRTSGVAGGYF.

Many counts were recorded for this clonotype. The CDR3 region has the DNA TGTGCCAGCAGCTTAGGCGGACAGGGTGAAGAGACCCAGTACTTC. Protein sequence: CASSLGGQGEETQYF. The chain combines TRBV7-9 with TRBJ2-5, with 8 positions matching TRBD1. The CDR3 sequence is 15 residues long. The germline gives CDR1 SEHNR, CDR2 FQNEAQ (reference sequence). Trimming cost V 1 base and J 3 bases; bases outside gene matches: 4.

The chain recombines TRBV5-4 with TRBJ1-1; a weak D match, TRBD1 (5 bases). This CDR3 is 13 amino acids long. The germline V gene has CDR1 SGHNT and CDR2 YYREEE (reference sequence). The V and J ends lost 1 base and 4 bases respectively, with 8 bases between them. The CDR3 protein is CASSLHGGTEAFF. The CDR3 DNA follows: TGTGCCAGCAGCTTGCACGGGGGCACTGAAGCTTTCTTT.

The chain links TRBV5-1 to TRBJ1-1; 7 bases agree with TRBD1. The CDR3 loop spans 13 amino acids. The germline V gene has CDR1 SGHRS and CDR2 YFSETQ. After removal of 5 bases from V and 4 bases from J, the junction contained 5 bases not matched to a gene. The CDR3 loop is CASRSGQTTEAFF. The CDR3 DNA follows: TGCGCCAGCAGGTCGGGACAGACCACTGAAGCTTTCTTT. Full variable domain (remainder filled in from reference TRBV5-1 and TRBJ1-1): KAGVTQTPRYLIKTRGQQVTLSCSPISGHRSVSWYQQTPGQGLQFLFEYFSETQRNKGNFPGRFSGRQFSNSRSEMNVSTLELGDSALYLCASRSGQTTEAFFGQGTRLTVV.

This clonotype occurred a few times. The chain joins TRBV4-2 to TRBJ1-2; D might be TRBD1 (6 bases). With 5 bases removed from V and 0 bases from J, the gap between germline ends came to 16 bases. From germline, CDR1 is LGHNA and CDR2 YNFKEQ. The CDR3 is 16 residues long. The CDR3 reads CASSSIRDKPNYGYTF. The CDR3 DNA follows: TGTGCCAGCAGCTCGATCCGGGACAAGCCTAACTATGGCTACACCTTC.

This clonotype was picked up many times. This chain uses TRBV28 with TRBJ1-1; D call uncertain. V was clipped by 10 bases and J by 0 bases, with 9 bases between them. This CDR3 has 12 residues. Germline CDR1 reads MDHEN; CDR2 reads SYDVKM. The CDR3 loop reads CAIRSVNTEAFF. The CDR3 DNA sequence: TGTGCCATCCGATCAGTGAACACTGAAGCTTTCTTT.

The CDR3 nucleotides read TGTGCCAGCACCCGCGGGGGGATTAATGAAAAACTGTTTTTT. Translation gives CASTRGGINEKLFF. The chain is built from TRBV27 and TRBJ1-4, with D possibly being TRBD1 (5 bases). The germline V gene has CDR1 MNHEY and CDR2 SMNVEV (reference sequence). With 7 bases removed from V and 4 bases from J, the gap between germline ends came to 13 bases. This CDR3 is built from 14 residues.

This clonotype was detected many times. V gene TRBV18 combines with J gene TRBJ1-1; 8 bases match TRBD1. Looked up from germline, CDR1 is KGHSH and CDR2 is LQKENI. This CDR3 has 18 residues. J gave up 2 bases and V 3 bases, and 14 bases lay outside the gene matches. CDR3 protein: CASSPFPGTGGGNTEAFF. The CDR3 nucleotides read TGTGCCAGCTCACCGTTCCCCGGGACAGGAGGCGGAAACACTGAAGCTTTCTTT.

This clonotype was seen more than once but under ten times. This chain connects TRBV5-1 to TRBJ2-5, with D perhaps matching TRBD1 or TRBD2 (6 bases each). The germline gives CDR1 SGHRS, CDR2 YFSETQ. The CDR3 runs to 13 residues. Trimming took 0 bases from V and 4 from J, leaving 7 bases between them. CDR3 DNA: TGCGCCAGCAGCTTGGAGGGGGGAGAGACCCAGTACTTC. It yields the protein CASSLEGGETQYF.

Concerning this clonotype: A much larger clone is a single base away; this may be a read error. The chain combines TRBV7-9 with TRBJ2-7, with D possibly matching TRBD2 (6 bases). The CDR3 is 14 amino acids. Germline V gene lookup returns CDR1 SEHNR and CDR2 FQNEAQ (reference sequence). Trimming left V 1 base short and J 6 bases short, with 13 bases between. CDR3 bases: TGTGCCAGCAGCTTAGAGGGAGTGCGGGGCGAGCAGTACTTC. Encoded protein: CASSLEGVRGEQYF.

This chain joins TRBV28 and TRBJ2-3; D ambiguous. The germline V gene encodes CDR1 MDHEN and CDR2 SYDVKM. Trimming shortened V by 8 bases and J by 2 bases, and 17 bases separated the two germline ends. This CDR3 comprises 15 residues. CDR3 region: CASVSRTINTDTQYF. CDR3 DNA: TGTGCCAGCGTATCGAGAACCATAAACACAGATACGCAGTATTTT.

This clonotype was seen ten or more times. The chain is built from TRBV11-3 and TRBJ2-1; 8 bases match TRBD2. J was trimmed by 8 bases and V by 1 base; bases with no gene match: 10. This CDR3 is 16 amino acids long. Germline values: CDR1 SGHNT, CDR2 YENEEA. For the CDR3, the DNA is TGTGCCAGCAGCTTAGCCGGGACTAGAGCCATAGATGAGCAGTTCTTC. Its protein is CASSLAGTRAIDEQFF.

The table lists this clonotype with a few counts. This sequence joins TRBV6-2 or TRBV6-3 and TRBJ2-6, with unresolved D. This CDR3 contains 11 residues. Trimming took 10 bases from V and 1 from J, leaving 2 bases between them. Per germline, CDR1 MNHEY and CDR2 SVGEGT. The CDR3 sequence: CAISGANVLTF. DNA of the CDR3: TGTGCCATTTCTGGGGCCAACGTCCTGACTTTC.

This clonotype turned up a few times. The genes are TRBV29-1 and TRBJ2-2; D is undetermined. V lost 6 bases and J 0 bases, leaving 11 bases between the germline ends. The CDR3 has 14 residues. CDR1 SQVTM and CDR2 ANQGSEA come from the germline V gene. DNA for the CDR3: TGCAGCGTCATCCTACCAACGAACACCGGGGAGCTGTTTTTT. This gives the protein CSVILPTNTGELFF.

There are many counts of this clonotype. The DNA of the CDR3 is TGTGCCAGCAGTTCCGACTCGACGACCTTC. This translates into CASSSDSTTF. The J gene is TRBJ1-2, the V gene TRBV28; no reliable D call. Trimming shortened V by 4 bases and J by 14 bases, and 11 bases separated the two germline ends. Germline-derived CDR1 and CDR2 are MDHEN and SYDVKM. The CDR3 contains 10 residues.

The rearrangement links TRBV7-9 to TRBJ2-7, with a possible D match to TRBD2 (6 bases). In germline, CDR1 is SEHNR, CDR2 FQNEAQ (reference sequence). The CDR3 loop spans 16 amino acids. V was cut by 1 base and J by 2 bases, with 15 bases left in between. Here the CDR3 reads CASSLGGLARTYEQYF. CDR3 DNA: TGTGCCAGCAGCTTAGGGGGTCTAGCGCGGACCTACGAGCAGTACTTC.

Note on this clonotype: It differs at one base from a far larger clone, so likely a read error. The chain carries TRBV27 and TRBJ2-7; possibly TRBD2 for D (5 bases). Trimming left V 7 bases short and J 7 bases short, with 14 bases between. This CDR3 has 12 amino acids. Germline values: CDR1 MNHEY, CDR2 SMNVEV (reference sequence). CDR3 amino acids: CASNRVGNEQYF. Here the CDR3 DNA reads TGTGCCAGCAATAGGGTCGGGAATGAGCAGTACTTC.

Ten or more counts support this clonotype. The V and J genes are TRBV29-1 and TRBJ2-1; 10 nucleotides line up with TRBD2. V lost 4 bases and J lost 9; bases outside the gene matches: 6. The length of the CDR3 is 13 residues. The germline gives CDR1 SQVTM, CDR2 ANQGSEA. The CDR3 DNA is TGCAGCGTTGGGTCTAGCGGGAGCTTTGAGCAGTTCTTC. It translates to CSVGSSGSFEQFF.

This clonotype was detected ten times or more. This chain connects TRBV11-2 to TRBJ2-1; no clear D. Germline V CDR1 and CDR2: SGHAT, FQNNGV. Trimming shortened V by 3 bases and J by 4 bases, and 7 bases separated the two germline ends. The CDR3 consists of 13 residues. The DNA of the CDR3 is TGTGCCAGCAGCTTGGGTCAGTACAATGAGCAGTTCTTC. The encoded protein is CASSLGQYNEQFF. The full variable domain, in which reference TRBV11-2 and TRBJ2-1 provide the parts outside the CDR3, is EAGVAQSPRYKIIEKRQSVAFWCNPISGHATLYWYQQILGQGPKLLIQFQNNGVVDDSQLPKDRFSAERLKGVDSTLKIQPAKLEDSAVYLCASSLGQYNEQFFGPGTRLTVL.

The chain links TRBV6-4 to TRBJ2-1; the D is unclear. Trimming shortened V by 4 bases and J by 10 bases, and 14 bases separated the two germline ends. CDR1 MRHNA and CDR2 SNTAGT come from the germline V gene. The CDR3 covers 13 residues. The CDR3 DNA reads TGTGCCAGCAGTGTAAAGGTTGAGGCAGAGCAGTTCTTC. It specifies CASSVKVEAEQFF.

There are many counts of this clonotype. The DNA for the CDR3 is TGCAGCGTTGAAGGGGGTCTCGAGGCTTTCTTT. As protein: CSVEGGLEAFF. The V gene is TRBV29-1, the J gene TRBJ1-1; D call uncertain. With 1 base removed from V and 11 bases from J, the gap between germline ends came to 11 bases. Per germline, CDR1 SQVTM and CDR2 ANQGSEA. The CDR3 sequence is 11 residues long.

This clonotype was observed a handful of times. The chain recombines TRBV7-2 with TRBJ2-7, with 7 bases lining up with TRBD1. The length of the CDR3 is 15 residues. Germline lookup yields CDR1 SGHTA and CDR2 FQGNSA. V trimming: 5 bases; J trimming: 2 bases; junction bases outside the gene matches: 9. Here the CDR3 DNA reads TGTGCCAGCAGCATGGCCCCTGGGACAGCCTACGAGCAGTACTTC. This codes for CASSMAPGTAYEQYF. The variable domain in full, with the rest retrieved from reference TRBV7-2 and TRBJ2-7, is GAGVSQSPSNKVTEKGKDVELRCDPISGHTALYWYRQSLGQGLEFLIYFQGNSAPDKSGLPSDRFSAERTGGSVSTLTIQRTQQEDSAVYLCASSMAPGTAYEQYFGPGTRLTVT.

The chain employs TRBV6-1 and TRBJ2-3; a possible D gene is TRBD1 (6 bases). The CDR3 extends over 13 amino acids. V lost 6 bases and J 7 bases, leaving 14 bases between the germline ends. The V gene's germline CDR1 is MNHNS and CDR2 SASEGT. The CDR3 DNA follows: TGTGCCAGCAGGGGACCAGGGGTGAATACGCAGTATTTT. Amino acid sequence: CASRGPGVNTQYF.